Below, one T cell receptor (beta chain) is given with its context. Its antigen is currently unknown. The CDR3 totals 15 residues. The germline V gene encodes CDR1 LGHNA and CDR2 YSLEER. With 4 bases removed from V and 7 bases from J, the gap between germline ends came to 17 bases. Expressed TCRB transcripts were sequenced, since all the RNA that had been isolated was reverse transcribed. The protocol was immunoSEQ multiplex PCR, while the TCRdb copy is restricted to in-frame clones and leaves out a portion. The sample consists of 620,000 or so clones, 15% to 17% of them appearing once. This sample stems from a study of beta chain features in type 1 diabetes. Study results and limitations: Among all four CD4+ subsets, Type 1 diabetes patients had TCRB CDR3s that were moderately but significantly shorter.

The sample consisted of naive CD4+ T cells from blood. The chain is built from TRBV4-3 and TRBJ2-1, with D perhaps matching TRBD2 (6 bases). The sequence was obtained from a man younger than 30 in good health. CDR3 loop: CASSPAGGRENEQFF. The CDR3 nucleotides are TGCGCCAGCAGCCCGGCTGGCGGACGGGAGAATGAGCAGTTCTTC.